A selection of T cell receptor beta chains follows, all from one sample in a study of blood T cell repertoires in COVID-19. TCRdb keeps only in-frame clones here, not all; method: immunoSEQ multiplex PCR. The sample contains 200,000 to 250,000 clones, about four fifths of which appear only once. The sequenced material came from PBMCs or T cells enriched from blood (not recorded which). These receptor sequences come from a woman in her thirties or forties who had been exposed to COVID-19. Each CDR3 is given with its conserved first and last residue. D genes are given only for firm matches. A row's size may be missing; if present it is once, few, many or a size class.

TRBV15	TRBJ2-7	-	16	-	CATSREYTGTNVEQYF	TGTGCCACCAGCAGAGAGTATACAGGGACTAACGTCGAGCAGTACTTC
TRBV11-3	TRBJ2-7	-	15	TRBD1	CASSRNRGPTYEQYF	TGTGCCAGCAGCAGAAACAGGGGGCCGACCTACGAGCAGTACTTC
TRBV11-1	TRBJ2-1	-	14	-	CASSLDGQSDEQFF	TGTGCCAGCAGCTTAGATGGACAGTCGGATGAGCAGTTCTTC
TRBV5-8	TRBJ1-4	-	14	-	CASSFTATNEKLFF	TGTGCCAGCAGCTTTACAGCAACTAATGAAAAACTGTTTTTT
TRBV5-1	TRBJ2-3	-	10	-	CASSSYTQYF	TGCGCCAGCAGCTCCTATACGCAGTATTTT
TRBV6-6	TRBJ1-1	-	15	-	CASTAGRVGGTEAFF	TGTGCCAGCACCGCGGGTCGGGTGGGGGGCACTGAAGCTTTCTTT
TRBV7-3	TRBJ2-1	-	13	-	CASSLSILNEQFF	TGTGCCAGCAGCTTAAGTATCTTGAATGAGCAGTTCTTC
TRBV5-1	TRBJ2-1	-	15	-	CAANRVRSSYNEQFF	TGCGCCGCAAACAGGGTCAGAAGCTCCTACAATGAGCAGTTCTTC
TRBV4-2	TRBJ2-1	few	11	-	CASSQNSEQFF	TGTGCCAGCAGCCAAAACAGTGAGCAGTTCTTC
TRBV7-8	TRBJ1-5	-	15	-	CASSLGLEGNQPQHF	TGTGCCAGCAGCTTAGGCCTTGAGGGCAATCAGCCCCAGCATTTT
TRBV28	TRBJ2-1	-	14	TRBD1	CASSLGTGGNEQFF	TGTGCCAGCAGTTTAGGGACAGGGGGTAATGAGCAGTTCTTC
TRBV19	TRBJ1-6	-	14	-	CASSISGVRSPLHF	TGTGCCAGTAGTATATCGGGGGTTCGATCACCCCTCCACTTT
TRBV19	TRBJ2-1	-	15	TRBD1	CASSTAGTGYGEQFF	TGTGCCAGTAGTACCGCCGGGACAGGGTATGGTGAGCAGTTCTTC
TRBV3-1/TRBV3-2	TRBJ2-7	-	15	-	CASSQESVMSYEQYF	TGTGCCAGCAGCCAAGAGTCAGTAATGTCCTACGAGCAGTACTTC
TRBV7-2	TRBJ1-4	-	16	-	CASSLGWGATNEKLFF	TGTGCCAGCAGCTTAGGATGGGGAGCAACTAATGAAAAACTGTTTTTT
TRBV19	TRBJ2-6	-	13	-	CASSNWGANVLTF	TGTGCCAGTAGTAACTGGGGGGCCAACGTCCTGACTTTC
TRBV7-2	TRBJ1-5	few	15	-	CASSLNRGSNQPQHF	TGTGCCAGCAGCTTGAACCGGGGGAGCAATCAGCCCCAGCATTTT
TRBV28	TRBJ1-1	-	14	TRBD1	CASSEGAVGSEAFF	TGTGCCAGCAGCGAGGGGGCAGTTGGGTCTGAAGCTTTCTTT
TRBV3-1/TRBV3-2	TRBJ1-1	-	14	-	CASSQVQGNTEAFF	TGTGCCAGCAGCCAAGTACAGGGGAACACTGAAGCTTTCTTT
TRBV5-1	TRBJ1-2	-	14	TRBD1	CASSAKTGNYGYTF	TGCGCCAGCAGCGCTAAGACAGGGAACTATGGCTACACCTTC
TRBV7-2	TRBJ1-5	few	14	-	CASSLAGGQQPQHF	TGTGCCAGCAGCTTAGCGGGTGGGCAACAGCCCCAGCATTTT
TRBV2	TRBJ2-7	-	12	-	CASSPEDGEQYF	TGTGCCAGCAGTCCGGAGGACGGCGAGCAGTACTTC
TRBV6-6	TRBJ1-1	-	15	TRBD1	CASSYSGQGDTEAFF	TGTGCCAGCAGTTACTCCGGACAGGGGGACACTGAAGCTTTCTTT
TRBV15	TRBJ2-5	-	19	TRBD1	CATSSGRSIEEDRGETQYF	TGTGCCACCAGCAGTGGGCGCTCTATAGAGGAGGACAGGGGTGAGACCCAGTACTTC
TRBV3-1/TRBV3-2	TRBJ2-2	-	13	-	CASSQGAGGELFF	TGTGCCAGCAGCCAGGGGGCGGGCGGGGAGCTGTTTTTT
TRBV20-1	TRBJ2-3	-	10	-	CSATSDTQYF	TGCAGTGCTACGAGTGATACGCAGTATTTT
TRBV6-6	TRBJ1-2	-	15	TRBD1	CASVDRDRGAHGYTF	TGTGCCAGCGTTGATAGGGACAGGGGTGCCCATGGCTACACCTTC
TRBV30	TRBJ1-1	many	15	TRBD1	CAWRLGGQVNTEAFF	TGTGCCTGGAGACTAGGGGGCCAGGTGAACACTGAAGCTTTCTTT
TRBV2	TRBJ1-6	few	15	TRBD1	CASTGQGGLNSPLHF	TGTGCCAGCACTGGACAGGGGGGACTTAATTCACCCCTCCACTTT